The T cell receptor (beta chain) under discussion was sequenced for a study of cytomegalovirus exposure and HLA in healthy donors. The assay was immunoSEQ multiplex PCR, and TCRdb's table has in-frame clones only and misses some. The sample holds under 150,000 clones; roughly 86% are singletons and the top ten take just under 9%. CDR3 length: 12 residues. Germline lookup yields CDR1 MNHEY and CDR2 SVGAGI. V lost 5 bases and J 4 bases, leaving 8 bases between the germline ends. Sequencing was done on a sample of PBMCs. This rearrangement joins TRBV6-5 to TRBJ1-1, with TRBD1 as a possible D gene (6 bases). The source of this sequence is a man younger than 30 in good health and CMV-seropositive. The CDR3 DNA follows: TGTGCCAGCAGTAGGGGGACCACTGAAGCTTTCTTT. Translated, it gives CASSRGTTEAFF.